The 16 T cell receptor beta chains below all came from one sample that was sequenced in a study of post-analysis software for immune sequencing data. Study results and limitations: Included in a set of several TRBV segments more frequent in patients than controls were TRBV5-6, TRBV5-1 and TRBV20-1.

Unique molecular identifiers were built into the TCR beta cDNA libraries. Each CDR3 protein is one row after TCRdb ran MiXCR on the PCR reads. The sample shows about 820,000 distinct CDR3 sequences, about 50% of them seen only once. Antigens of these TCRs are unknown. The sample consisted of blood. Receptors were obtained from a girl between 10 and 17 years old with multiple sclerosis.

The CDR3 coding sequence is TGCAGTGCTAGACCGGGGAGCGGGGGCTACAATGAGCAGTTCTTC. The encoded protein is CSARPGSGGYNEQFF. The chain couples TRBV20-1 to TRBJ2-1; 8 bases line up with TRBD2. Germline CDR1 and CDR2: DFQATT and SNEGSKA (reference sequence). The CDR3 is 15 amino acids. Unmatched junction bases numbered 6, after V lost 2 bases and J lost 3 bases.

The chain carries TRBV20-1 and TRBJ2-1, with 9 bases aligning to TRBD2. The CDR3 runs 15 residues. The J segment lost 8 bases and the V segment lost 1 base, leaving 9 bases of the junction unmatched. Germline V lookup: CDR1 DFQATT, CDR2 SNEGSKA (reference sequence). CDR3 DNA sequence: TGCAGTGCTAGAGCTATTAGCGGGAGTGGCCATGAGCAGTTCTTC. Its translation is CSARAISGSGHEQFF.

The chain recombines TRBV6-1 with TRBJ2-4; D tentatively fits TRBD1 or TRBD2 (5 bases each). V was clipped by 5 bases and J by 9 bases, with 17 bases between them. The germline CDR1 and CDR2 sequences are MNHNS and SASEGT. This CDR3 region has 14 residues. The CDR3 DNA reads TGTGCCAGCAGTCTCGTGGGGGTAGTGAGCATTCAGTACTTC. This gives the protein CASSLVGVVSIQYF.

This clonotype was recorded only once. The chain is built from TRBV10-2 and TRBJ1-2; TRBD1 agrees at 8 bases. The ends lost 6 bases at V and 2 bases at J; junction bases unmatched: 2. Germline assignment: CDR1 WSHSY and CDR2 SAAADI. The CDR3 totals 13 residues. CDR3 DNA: TGCGCCAGCAGGGACAGGGACAACTATGGCTACACCTTC. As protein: CASRDRDNYGYTF.

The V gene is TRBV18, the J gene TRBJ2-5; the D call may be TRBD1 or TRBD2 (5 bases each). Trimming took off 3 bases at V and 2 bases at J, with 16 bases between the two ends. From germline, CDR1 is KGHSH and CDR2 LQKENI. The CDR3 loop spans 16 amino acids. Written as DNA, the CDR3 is TGTGCCAGCTCACCGTGGTGGGGGAACCTTCAAGAGACCCAGTACTTC. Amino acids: CASSPWWGNLQETQYF.

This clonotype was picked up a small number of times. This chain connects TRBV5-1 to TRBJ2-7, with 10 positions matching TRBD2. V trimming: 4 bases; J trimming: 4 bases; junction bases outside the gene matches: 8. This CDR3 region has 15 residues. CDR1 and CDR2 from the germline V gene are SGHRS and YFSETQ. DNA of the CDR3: TGCGCCAGCAGCGGCCTAGCGGGAGACGGTTACGAGCAGTACTTC. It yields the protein CASSGLAGDGYEQYF.

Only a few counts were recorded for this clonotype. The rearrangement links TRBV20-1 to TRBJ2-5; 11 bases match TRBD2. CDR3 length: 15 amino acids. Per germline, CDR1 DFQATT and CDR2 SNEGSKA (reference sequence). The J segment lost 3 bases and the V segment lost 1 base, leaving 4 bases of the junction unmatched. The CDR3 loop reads CSARAASGGKETQYF. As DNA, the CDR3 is TGCAGTGCTAGAGCGGCTAGCGGGGGGAAAGAGACCCAGTACTTC.

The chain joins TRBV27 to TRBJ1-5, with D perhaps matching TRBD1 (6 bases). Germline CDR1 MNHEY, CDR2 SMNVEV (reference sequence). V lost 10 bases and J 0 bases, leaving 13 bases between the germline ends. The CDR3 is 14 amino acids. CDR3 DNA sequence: TGTGCCACTCGGGACATTGATAGCAATCAGCCCCAGCATTTT. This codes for CATRDIDSNQPQHF.

Here the CDR3 reads CASSSLPGADAFF. CDR3 bases: TGCGCCAGCAGCTCCTTGCCGGGGGCGGATGCTTTCTTT. The chain is built from TRBV5-1 and TRBJ1-1; tentatively, D is TRBD1 (6 bases). Germline loops: CDR1 SGHRS, CDR2 YFSETQ. The CDR3 extends over 13 amino acids. Trimming pared 3 bases from V and 11 bases from J, leaving 17 bases between.

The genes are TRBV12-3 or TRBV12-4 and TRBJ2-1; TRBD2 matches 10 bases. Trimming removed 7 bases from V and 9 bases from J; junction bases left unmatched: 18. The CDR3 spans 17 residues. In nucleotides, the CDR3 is TGTGCCAGCACCCTGGGGATAGCGGGGGGACTCGTCGGTGAGCAGTTCTTC. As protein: CASTLGIAGGLVGEQFF.

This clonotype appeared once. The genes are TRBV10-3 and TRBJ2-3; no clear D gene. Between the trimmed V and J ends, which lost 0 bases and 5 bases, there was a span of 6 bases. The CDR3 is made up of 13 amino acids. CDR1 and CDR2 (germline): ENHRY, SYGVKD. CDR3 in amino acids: CAISESPGDTQYF. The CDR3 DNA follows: TGTGCCATCAGTGAGTCCCCAGGAGATACGCAGTATTTT.

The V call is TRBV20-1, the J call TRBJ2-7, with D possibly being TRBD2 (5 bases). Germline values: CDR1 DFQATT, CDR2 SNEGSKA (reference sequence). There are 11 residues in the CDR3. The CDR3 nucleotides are TGCAGTGCTGCACTAGTGAATGAGCAGTTCGTC. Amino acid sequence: CSAALVNEQFV.

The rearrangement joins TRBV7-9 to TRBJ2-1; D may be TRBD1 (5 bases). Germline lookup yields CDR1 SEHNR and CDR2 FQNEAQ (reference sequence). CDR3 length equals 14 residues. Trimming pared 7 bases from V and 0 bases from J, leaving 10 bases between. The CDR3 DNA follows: TGTGCCAGCAATGGACAAGCCTCCTACAATGAGCAGTTCTTC. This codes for CASNGQASYNEQFF.

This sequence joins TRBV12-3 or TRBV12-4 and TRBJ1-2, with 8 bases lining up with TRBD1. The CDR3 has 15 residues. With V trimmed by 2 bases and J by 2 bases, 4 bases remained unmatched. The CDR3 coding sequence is TGTGCCAGCAGTTTACCGGGACAGGACAACTATGGCTACACCTTC. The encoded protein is CASSLPGQDNYGYTF.

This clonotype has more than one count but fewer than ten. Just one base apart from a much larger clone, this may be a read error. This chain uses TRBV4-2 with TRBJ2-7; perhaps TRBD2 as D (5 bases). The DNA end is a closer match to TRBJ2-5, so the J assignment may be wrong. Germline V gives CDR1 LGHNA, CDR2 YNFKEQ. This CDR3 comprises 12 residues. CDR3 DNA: TGTGTCAGCAGCCCTCGAGGGGAGACCCAGTACTTC. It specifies CVSSPRGETQYF.

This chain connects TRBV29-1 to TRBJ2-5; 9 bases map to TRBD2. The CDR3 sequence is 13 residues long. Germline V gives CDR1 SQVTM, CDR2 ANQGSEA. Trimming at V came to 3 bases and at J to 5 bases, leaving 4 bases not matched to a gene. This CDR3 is CSVEIAGAETQYF. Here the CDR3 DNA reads TGCAGCGTTGAGATAGCGGGAGCGGAGACCCAGTACTTC.